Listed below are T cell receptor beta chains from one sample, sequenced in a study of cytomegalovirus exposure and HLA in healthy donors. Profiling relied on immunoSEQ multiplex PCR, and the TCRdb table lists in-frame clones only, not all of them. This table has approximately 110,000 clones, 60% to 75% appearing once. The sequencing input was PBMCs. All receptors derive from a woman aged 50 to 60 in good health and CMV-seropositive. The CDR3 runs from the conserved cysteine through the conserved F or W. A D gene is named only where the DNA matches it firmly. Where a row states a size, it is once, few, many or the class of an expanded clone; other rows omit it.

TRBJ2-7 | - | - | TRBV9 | CASSERQWDSYEQYF | TGTGCCAGCAGCGAGAGACAGTGGGACTCCTACGAGCAGTACTTC
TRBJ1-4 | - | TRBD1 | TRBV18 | CASSADRVNEKLFF | TGTGCCAGCTCTGCCGACAGGGTTAATGAAAAACTGTTTTTT
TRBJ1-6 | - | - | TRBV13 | CASSLGGRGGRNSPLHF | TGTGCCAGCAGCTTAGGGGGGAGGGGGGGGCGGAATTCACCCCTCCACTTT
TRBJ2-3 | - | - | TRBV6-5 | CASSWARAGSTDTQYF | TGTGCCAGCAGTTGGGCGCGGGCGGGGTCCACAGATACGCAGTATTTT
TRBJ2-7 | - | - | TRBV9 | CASSVAPTTSYEQYF | TGTGCCAGCAGCGTAGCCCCGACTACCTCCTACGAGCAGTACTTC
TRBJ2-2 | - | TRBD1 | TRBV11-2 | CASSSRGRGELFF | TGTGCCAGCAGCTCCAGGGGGCGCGGGGAGCTGTTTTTT
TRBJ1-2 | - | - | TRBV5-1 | CASSLGQKNYGYTF | TGCGCCAGCAGCTTGGGCCAGAAAAACTATGGCTACACCTTC
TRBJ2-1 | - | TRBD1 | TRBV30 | CAWHTGTGVYNEQFF | TGTGCCTGGCATACCGGGACAGGGGTCTACAATGAGCAGTTCTTC
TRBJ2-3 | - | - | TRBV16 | CASRNRQNTDTQYF | TGTGCCAGCAGGAACAGGCAAAACACAGATACGCAGTATTTT
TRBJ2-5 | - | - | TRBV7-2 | CASSLSGVETQYF | TGTGCCAGCAGCTTATCCGGGGTGGAGACCCAGTACTTC
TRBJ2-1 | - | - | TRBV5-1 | CASSLQGTPYNEQFF | TGCGCCAGCAGCTTACAGGGTACCCCCTACAATGAGCAGTTCTTC
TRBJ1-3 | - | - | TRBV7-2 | CASSPQGGEMTIYF | TGTGCCAGCAGCCCCCAAGGGGGGGAAATGACCATATATTTT
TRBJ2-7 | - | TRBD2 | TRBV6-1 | CASSDEAGGSYEQYF | TGTGCCAGCAGTGATGAAGCGGGGGGCTCCTACGAGCAGTACTTC
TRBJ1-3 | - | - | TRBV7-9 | CASSLAPKWRVSGNTIYF | TGTGCCAGCAGCTTAGCCCCAAAGTGGCGGGTCTCTGGAAACACCATATATTTT
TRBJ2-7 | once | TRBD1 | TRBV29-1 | CSVELWAGGGEQYF | TGCAGCGTTGAATTATGGGCAGGGGGCGGCGAGCAGTACTTC
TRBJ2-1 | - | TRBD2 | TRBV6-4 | CASSDLPGLADNEQFF | TGTGCCAGCAGTGATCTTCCGGGACTAGCGGACAATGAGCAGTTCTTC
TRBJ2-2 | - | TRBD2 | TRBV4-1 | CASSLGTSGGMNTGELFF | TGCGCCAGCAGCCTTGGGACTAGCGGGGGGATGAACACCGGGGAGCTGTTTTTT
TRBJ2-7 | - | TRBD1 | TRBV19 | CASKDSGQGIYEQYF | TGTGCCAGTAAAGACTCGGGACAGGGAATCTACGAGCAGTACTTC
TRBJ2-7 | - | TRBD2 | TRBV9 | CASSPGLAGAYEQYF | TGTGCCAGCAGCCCGGGACTAGCGGGGGCCTACGAGCAGTACTTC
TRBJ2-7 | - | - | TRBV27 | CASSSSTGYEQYF | TGTGCCAGCAGTAGCTCAACAGGCTACGAGCAGTACTTC
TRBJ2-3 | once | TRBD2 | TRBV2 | CASSEGLAGGQDTQYF | TGTGCCAGCAGTGAGGGACTAGCGGGGGGGCAGGATACGCAGTATTTT
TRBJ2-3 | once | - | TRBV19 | CASSIVSSTDTQYF | TGTGCCAGTAGTATAGTTTCTAGCACAGATACGCAGTATTTT
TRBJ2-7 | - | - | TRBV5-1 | CASNAQGLGLNEQYF | TGCGCCAGCAACGCGCAGGGACTGGGGCTTAACGAGCAGTACTTC
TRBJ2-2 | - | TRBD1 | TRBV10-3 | CAISVQGEVGELFF | TGTGCCATCAGTGTACAGGGGGAGGTCGGGGAGCTGTTTTTT
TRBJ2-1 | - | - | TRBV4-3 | CASSQNGGHYNEQFF | TGCGCCAGCAGCCAGAACGGGGGGCACTACAATGAGCAGTTCTTC
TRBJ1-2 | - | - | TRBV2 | CASSYRDTANYGYTF | TGTGCCAGCAGTTACCGGGACACTGCTAACTATGGCTACACCTTC
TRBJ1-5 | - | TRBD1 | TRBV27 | CASSPLDRSETQPQHF | TGTGCCAGCAGTCCGCTGGACAGGTCCGAGACTCAGCCCCAGCATTTT
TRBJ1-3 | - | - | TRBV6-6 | CASTGTVGNTIYF | TGTGCCAGCACCGGGACTGTGGGAAACACCATATATTTT
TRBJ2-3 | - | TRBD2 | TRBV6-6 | CASSYSMISGGPEDF | TGTGCCAGCAGTTACTCGATGATTTCGGGGGGGCCGGAGGATTTT
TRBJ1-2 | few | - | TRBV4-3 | CASSQVRGGAAGGYTF | TGCGCCAGCAGCCAAGTTCGAGGGGGTGCGGCCGGTGGCTACACCTTC
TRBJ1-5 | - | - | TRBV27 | CASSLLPGGGQPQHF | TGTGCCAGCAGTTTACTGCCCGGGGGTGGTCAGCCCCAGCATTTT
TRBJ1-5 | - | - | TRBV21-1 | CASSKALMGCPGAAYSNQPQHF | TGTGCCAGCAGCAAAGCTTTGATGGGTTGTCCAGGGGCCGCCTATAGCAATCAGCCCCAGCATTTT
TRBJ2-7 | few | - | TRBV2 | CASREDSPDYEQYF | TGTGCCAGCAGGGAAGACAGCCCTGACTACGAGCAGTACTTC
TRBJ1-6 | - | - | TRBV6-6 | CASSTQGGGNSPLHF | TGTGCCAGCAGTACTCAGGGTGGTGGCAATTCACCCCTCCACTTT
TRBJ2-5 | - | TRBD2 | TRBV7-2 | CASSSISGPEGTQYF | TGTGCCAGCAGCTCCATTAGCGGGCCTGAGGGGACCCAGTACTTC
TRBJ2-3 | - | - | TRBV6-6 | CASRRADTQYF | TGTGCCAGCAGACGAGCAGATACGCAGTATTTT
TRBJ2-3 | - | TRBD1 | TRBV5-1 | CASRDSPGGVDTQYF | TGCGCCAGCAGAGATAGTCCAGGGGGAGTGGATACGCAGTATTTT
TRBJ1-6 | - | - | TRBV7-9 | CASSLVPGLPSYNSPLHF | TGTGCCAGCAGCTTAGTCCCTGGACTCCCGTCCTATAATTCACCCCTCCACTTT
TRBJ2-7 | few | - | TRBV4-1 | CASSLEGMASYEQYF | TGCGCCAGCAGCCTAGAGGGCATGGCTTCCTACGAGCAGTACTTC
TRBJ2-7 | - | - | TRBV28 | CASSSPWGRDEQYF | TGTGCCAGCAGTTCCCCATGGGGCAGGGACGAGCAGTACTTC
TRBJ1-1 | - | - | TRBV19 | CASSTQARGTEAFF | TGTGCCAGTAGTACTCAGGCCCGGGGAACTGAAGCTTTCTTT
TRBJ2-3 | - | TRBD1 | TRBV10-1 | CASTTPGQGSTDTQYF | TGCGCCAGCACCACCCCGGGACAGGGGAGCACAGATACGCAGTATTTT
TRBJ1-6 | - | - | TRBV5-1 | CASSPQGLVSPLHF | TGCGCCAGCAGCCCCCAGGGTCTGGTTTCACCCCTCCACTTT
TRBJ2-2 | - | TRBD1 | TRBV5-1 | CASSLALGDRQNTGELFF | TGCGCCAGCAGCTTGGCTTTAGGGGACAGACAAAACACCGGGGAGCTGTTTTTT
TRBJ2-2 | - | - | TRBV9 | CASSVSLPGQKYTGELFF | TGTGCCAGCAGCGTATCCCTCCCTGGACAGAAATACACCGGGGAGCTGTTTTTT
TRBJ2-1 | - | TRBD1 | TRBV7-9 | CASSQDRVRRNEQFF | TGTGCCAGCAGCCAGGACAGGGTCCGTCGAAATGAGCAGTTCTTC
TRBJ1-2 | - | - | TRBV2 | CASSEGQPYGYTF | TGTGCCAGCAGTGAAGGACAACCCTATGGCTACACCTTC
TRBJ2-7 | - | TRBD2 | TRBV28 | CASSSPGGGYEQYF | TGTGCCAGCAGCTCTCCGGGGGGAGGCTACGAGCAGTACTTC
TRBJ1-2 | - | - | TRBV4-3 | CASSQDPRSWGYTF | TGCGCCAGCAGCCAAGATCCGAGGAGCTGGGGCTACACCTTC